This T cell receptor beta chain appears in the sequencing data of a study of beta chain features in type 1 diabetes. Study results and caveats: Within each of all four CD4+ subsets, Type 1 diabetes patients had TCRB CDR3s that were moderately but significantly shorter.

The CDR3 runs to 15 residues. The V end lost 0 bases, the J end lost 6 bases, and 15 bases lay between the germline ends. The germline CDR1 and CDR2 sequences are KGHSH and LQKENI. The authors reverse transcribed all of the isolated RNA, so sequencing captured expressed TCRB transcripts. Assay: immunoSEQ multiplex PCR; the TCRdb copy retains only in-frame clones and omits some. The data show more than 300,000 clones, over 8.5% seen once. This clone was observed a handful of times. Its antigen remains unknown. The chain couples TRBV18 to TRBJ2-7; maybe TRBD1 (7 bases). This clonotype originated in a man in his thirties or forties with type 1 diabetes. Sequencing was performed on central memory CD4+ T cells from blood. CDR3 loop: CASSPPSGGLREQYF. The CDR3 DNA is TGTGCCAGCTCACCACCGTCAGGGGGACTTCGCGAGCAGTACTTC. Complete variable domain (other parts from reference TRBV18 and TRBJ2-7): NAGVMQNPRHLVRRRGQEARLRCSPMKGHSHVYWYRQLPEEGLKFMVYLQKENIIDESGMPKERFSAEFPKEGPSILRIQQVVRGDSAAYFCASSPPSGGLREQYFGPGTRLTVT.